These 20 T cell receptor beta chains came from one sample sequenced in a study of shared clonotypes between healthy human individuals. Profiled with immunoSEQ multiplex PCR; TCRdb holds only in-frame clones, not every one. The repertoire consists of a few million clones, with roughly 93% occurring once and the leading ten covering about 0.39%. Sequences were obtained from naive CD4+ T cells from PBMCs. Subset denoted: CD45RA+ positively selected. Receptor source: a man aged 18 to 30 in good health. Some clones in this sample may be carry-over from other donors' samples.

This clone was observed a few times. Written as DNA, the CDR3 is TGTGCCAGCAACCTCAACAGGGGCGCCGCTGAAGCTTTCTTT. Protein: CASNLNRGAAEAFF. The chain links TRBV2 to TRBJ1-1; 7 bases align to TRBD1. The CDR3 sequence is 14 residues long. Trimming at V came to 7 bases and at J to 6 bases, leaving 11 bases not matched to a gene. Germline V gives CDR1 SNHLY, CDR2 FYNNEI.

V usage is TRBV19 and J usage is TRBJ2-7, with unresolved D. Germline-derived CDR1 and CDR2 are LNHDA and SQIVND (reference sequence). The CDR3 totals 15 residues. V shed 5 bases and J shed 3 bases, with 17 bases lying between them. CDR3 DNA: TGTGCCAGTAGTTCCGTCGGCATGTGGCGCTACGAGCAGTACTTC. It translates to CASSSVGMWRYEQYF.

Of note for this clone: Other nucleotide sequences from this sample produce the same CDR3. CDR3 bases: TGTGCCAGCAGCGTTGCCGGGGAGCTGTTTTTT. This sequence encodes CASSVAGELFF. The chain uses TRBV9 and TRBJ2-2, with no clear D. The CDR3 has 11 residues. Germline lookup yields CDR1 SGDLS and CDR2 YYNGEE. V lost 2 bases, J lost 6 bases, and 2 bases lay in between.

The chain links TRBV7-9 to TRBJ2-5; TRBD2 matches 11 bases. This CDR3 spans 17 amino acids. Germline lookup yields CDR1 SEHNR and CDR2 FQNEAQ (reference sequence). V was clipped by 1 base and J by 4 bases; unmatched bases: 8. CDR3 loop: CASSLGIAGGYGETQYF. DNA of the CDR3: TGTGCCAGCAGCTTAGGGATAGCGGGAGGGTATGGAGAGACCCAGTACTTC.

This chain uses TRBV28 with TRBJ2-3; 9 bases line up with TRBD2. Looked up from germline, CDR1 is MDHEN and CDR2 is SYDVKM. The CDR3 is 17 residues long. The junction had 10 bases not matched to a gene; V was cut back by 2 bases and J by 4 bases. In DNA form, the CDR3 reads TGTGCCAGCAGTTTAGCGGGAGGGCTGTATCTATCAGATACGCAGTATTTT. Translating gives CASSLAGGLYLSDTQYF.

This chain connects TRBV7-6 to TRBJ1-2; TRBD1 agrees at 7 bases. The CDR3 is made up of 15 amino acids. The V segment lost 5 bases and the J segment 4 bases; nucleotides outside the gene matches: 10. Germline V CDR1 and CDR2: SGHVS, FNYEAQ. CDR3 nucleotide sequence: TGTGCCAGCAGCCCAGGGGGGGGCAGCAGCTATGGCTACACCTTC. This translates into CASSPGGGSSYGYTF.

V usage is TRBV6-1 and J usage is TRBJ2-3; D is uncertain. The length of the CDR3 is 13 residues. Germline CDR1 MNHNS, CDR2 SASEGT. Trimming removed 5 bases from V and 4 bases from J, with 10 bases in between. CDR3 sequence: CASSLDMPDTQYF. CDR3 sequence (DNA): TGTGCCAGCAGTCTAGATATGCCAGATACGCAGTATTTT.

The chain uses TRBV18 and TRBJ1-2; D unclear. This CDR3 contains 13 residues. Trimming cost V 2 bases and J 4 bases, with 8 bases left between them. The germline CDR1 and CDR2 sequences are KGHSH and LQKENI. CDR3 residues: CASSPDPFYGYTF. CDR3 DNA sequence: TGTGCCAGCTCACCAGATCCATTCTATGGCTACACCTTC.

The chain carries TRBV6-1 and TRBJ2-3; D ambiguous. The V and J ends lost 0 bases and 2 bases respectively, with 9 bases between them. This CDR3 is 15 amino acids long. Germline CDR1 is MNHNS and CDR2 is SASEGT. CDR3 residues: CASSEAYGSTDTQYF. DNA for the CDR3: TGTGCCAGCAGTGAAGCTTACGGGTCCACAGATACGCAGTATTTT.

The chain combines TRBV6-6 with TRBJ2-5; 13 bases fit TRBD2. With V trimmed by 4 bases and J by 5 bases, 7 bases remained unmatched. Germline CDR1 MNHNY, CDR2 SVGAGI (reference sequence). The CDR3 is 16 amino acids. CDR3 DNA: TGTGCCAGCAGTTTGACTAGCGGGAGGCCGGGGGAGACCCAGTACTTC. Its protein product is CASSLTSGRPGETQYF.

The V and J genes are TRBV4-3 and TRBJ2-5; tentatively, D is TRBD1 (6 bases). The V gene's germline CDR1 is LGHNA and CDR2 YSLEER. Trimming removed 2 bases from V and 11 bases from J, with 15 bases in between. This CDR3 spans 13 amino acids. DNA for the CDR3: TGCGCCAGCAGCCAAACCTTCTCCGGGACACAGTACTTC. It translates to CASSQTFSGTQYF.

The gene calls are TRBV5-8 and TRBJ2-5; 9 nucleotides agree with TRBD1. V lost 0 bases and J lost 5; bases outside the gene matches: 8. CDR3 length: 16 amino acids. Germline CDR1 and CDR2: SGHTS and YDEGEE. This CDR3 is CASSLARGQGFETQYF. The CDR3 coding sequence is TGTGCCAGCAGCTTGGCCCGGGGACAGGGTTTTGAGACCCAGTACTTC.

The chain couples TRBV29-1 to TRBJ2-1, with 7 bases identical to TRBD2. The junction had 5 bases not matched to a gene; V was cut back by 8 bases and J by 1 base. Germline values: CDR1 SQVTM, CDR2 ANQGSEA. The CDR3 has 13 amino acids. CDR3 coding DNA: TGCAGCCTTGGGACTACATCCTACAATGAGCAGTTCTTC. The encoded protein is CSLGTTSYNEQFF.

The CDR3 spells CASTQGTETQYF. The CDR3 nucleotides read TGTGCCAGCACCCAGGGCACAGAGACCCAGTACTTC. V and J are TRBV28 and TRBJ2-5; tentative D call: TRBD1 (5 bases). The length of the CDR3 is 12 residues. V was cut by 7 bases and J by 4 bases, with 10 bases left in between. Germline values: CDR1 MDHEN, CDR2 SYDVKM.

CDR3 residues: CASSLARQGTGELFF. CDR3 DNA sequence: TGTGCCAGCAGCTTAGCAAGACAGGGGACCGGGGAGCTGTTTTTT. The chain employs TRBV7-9 and TRBJ2-2, with TRBD1 matching 8 bases. CDR1 is SEHNR and CDR2 is FQNEAQ in the germline V gene (reference sequence). This CDR3 is 15 amino acids long. Losses at the gene ends were 0 bases for V and 5 bases for J; bases not matched to a gene: 2.

The chain is built from TRBV5-1 and TRBJ2-7, with 10 bases lining up with TRBD2. Germline-derived CDR1 and CDR2 are SGHRS and YFSETQ. CDR3 length equals 15 residues. Germline trimming cut 4 bases from V and 6 bases from J; bases unmatched to any gene: 10. This chain's CDR3 is CASSPPSGSLSEQYF. CDR3 nucleotide sequence: TGCGCCAGCAGCCCGCCTAGCGGGAGTTTGAGCGAGCAGTACTTC.

V gene TRBV5-1 combines with J gene TRBJ2-2, with unresolved D. Germline V gene lookup returns CDR1 SGHRS and CDR2 YFSETQ. The length of the CDR3 is 15 residues. Trimming cost V 4 bases and J 5 bases, with 15 bases left between them. This CDR3 is CASSLGPPRTGELFF. The CDR3, as DNA: TGCGCCAGCAGCCTAGGACCACCACGGACCGGGGAGCTGTTTTTT.

The sample holds one count of this clone. The chain is built from TRBV4-1 and TRBJ1-6; tentative D call: TRBD1 (5 bases). CDR3 length equals 13 residues. CDR1 is MGHRA, CDR2 YSYEKL, per germline. Trimming left V 4 bases short and J 10 bases short, with 11 bases between. CDR3 region: CASSPRGGSPLHF. CDR3 nucleotides: TGCGCCAGCAGCCCAAGGGGAGGATCACCCCTCCACTTT.

The CDR3 sequence: CASSRTGGNSGRSSYEQYF. Written as DNA, the CDR3 is TGCGCCAGCAGCCGGACAGGGGGCAATAGCGGTAGGAGCTCCTACGAGCAGTACTTC. The chain couples TRBV5-1 to TRBJ2-7; 11 bases are shared with TRBD1. In germline, CDR1 is SGHRS, CDR2 YFSETQ. V lost 4 bases, J lost 0 bases, and 15 bases stayed unmatched. CDR3 size: 19 residues.

The rearrangement uses TRBV7-2 and TRBJ1-2; 7 bases agree with TRBD1. V lost 5 bases to trimming and J lost 4 bases; unmatched junction nucleotides: 7. Germline V gives CDR1 SGHTA, CDR2 FQGNSA. The CDR3 sequence is 14 residues long. The CDR3 spells CASSLGTVAYGYTF. Written as DNA, the CDR3 is TGTGCCAGCAGCCTCGGGACAGTAGCCTATGGCTACACCTTC.